This T cell receptor (beta chain) comes out of a study of T cells in Graves' hyperthyroidism and ophthalmopathy. Study findings and constraints: Among thyroid clonotypes expanded above 0.001, most also appeared in blood. A median around six months before onset, the model predicted ophthalmopathy.

This clonotype was found many times. Its target is unknown. The length of the CDR3 is 12 residues. The junction had 4 bases not matched to a gene; V was cut back by 4 bases and J by 8 bases. In germline, CDR1 is MDHEN, CDR2 SYDVKM. From RNA transcripts, TCR beta CDR3 regions were amplified. With the HTBI primer set, the TCR CDR3 went through a first round of RT-PCR. TCRdb processed the multiplex PCR reads anew with MiXCR; each CDR3 protein has one entry. The profile covers 600,000 or so distinct CDR3 sequences, with over 12% appearing a single time and 6.5% to 9% taken by the ten largest. The sequence was collected from a woman aged 18-29 years with Graves' ophthalmopathy. The V and J genes are TRBV28 and TRBJ1-2; 7 bases match TRBD1. The sample taken for sequencing was blood. Written as DNA, the CDR3 is TGTGCCAGCAGTTCGACAGGGCCCGGCTACACCTTC. Protein product: CASSSTGPGYTF.